This TCR beta chain was retrieved from a study of response to subunit inactivated influenza vaccine. TCRdb re-called the RT-PCR reads through MiXCR, storing one row per CDR3 protein. The sample shows over 800,000 distinct CDR3 sequences, about 20% of them seen only once. This sequence was found in a man aged 45-65 years who received an inactivated influenza vaccine. Sample: PBMCs from blood, taken more than 4 days after vaccination.

The CDR3 nucleotides read TGCGCCAGCAGACTAGCGACCGACACAGATACGCAGTATTTT. Encoded protein: CASRLATDTDTQYF. This chain joins TRBV5-1 and TRBJ2-3; 7 bases agree with TRBD2. The CDR3 totals 14 residues. Germline V gives CDR1 SGHRS, CDR2 YFSETQ. Trimming at V came to 5 bases and at J to 2 bases, leaving 5 bases not matched to a gene.